These 7 T cell receptor beta chains were sequenced from one sample in a study of T-cell memory formation after mild COVID-19. TCRdb processed the 5' RACE reads anew with MiXCR; each CDR3 protein has one entry. The data show hundreds of thousands of distinct CDR3 sequences, about a fifth seen once. Specimen: PBMCs or a T cell subset sorted from them (not recorded which). The receptors were sampled from an adult woman who had mild COVID-19 (a few samples of this study predate the infection). Cell type and time point are not known.

This clonotype was observed a few times. The chain recombines TRBV5-1 with TRBJ2-3; 7 bases agree with TRBD1. The CDR3 runs 16 residues. Germline V CDR1 and CDR2: SGHRS, YFSETQ. Germline trimming cut 3 bases from V and 1 base from J; bases unmatched to any gene: 8. CDR3 in amino acids: CASSYSFDRGTDTQYF. DNA for the CDR3: TGCGCCAGCAGCTACTCGTTCGACAGGGGCACAGATACGCAGTATTTT. Full variable domain (rest looked up from reference TRBV5-1 and TRBJ2-3): KAGVTQTPRYLIKTRGQQVTLSCSPISGHRSVSWYQQTPGQGLQFLFEYFSETQRNKGNFPGRFSGRQFSNSRSEMNVSTLELGDSALYLCASSYSFDRGTDTQYFGPGTRLTVL.

This chain connects TRBV7-9 to TRBJ1-1; D gene ambiguous. The length of the CDR3 is 16 residues. Trimming stripped 7 bases from V and 3 bases from J, with 21 bases between. Germline V gives CDR1 SEHNR, CDR2 FQNEAQ (reference sequence). This CDR3 is CASNQREGWRDTEAFF. In nucleotides, the CDR3 is TGTGCCAGCAACCAGCGGGAAGGCTGGAGGGACACTGAAGCTTTCTTT.

The gene calls are TRBV15 and TRBJ2-3; 7 positions agree with TRBD1. The CDR3 covers 16 residues. Trimming cost V 3 bases and J 3 bases; bases outside gene matches: 9. Germline V lookup: CDR1 LNHNV, CDR2 YYDKDF (reference sequence). The CDR3 region is CATSRRDSLRTDTQYF. The CDR3 DNA reads as TGTGCCACCAGCAGGAGGGACAGCCTAAGAACAGATACGCAGTATTTT.

This clonotype was picked up a small number of times. This rearrangement joins TRBV7-8 to TRBJ2-1, with TRBD2 matching over 7 bases. This CDR3 comprises 15 residues. Germline V gene sequence: CDR1 SGHVS, CDR2 FQNEAQ. V lost 7 bases and J lost 5; bases outside the gene matches: 11. For the CDR3, the DNA is TGTGCCAGCAACCACAGGCGGGGGAGGGACAATGAGCAGTTCTTC. As protein: CASNHRRGRDNEQFF.

A note on this clonotype: Mismatch with germline at one junction end may stem from a read error. The chain recombines TRBV6-1 with TRBJ1-2; D might be TRBD1 (5 bases). The CDR3 loop spans 12 amino acids. Germline V gene lookup returns CDR1 MNHNS and CDR2 SASEGT. CDR3 sequence reads: CASRGTAREGYF. In nucleotides, the CDR3 is TGTGCCAGCAGGGGAACAGCGAGGGAGGGGTACTTC.

This chain connects TRBV5-1 to TRBJ1-1; D is unclear. The CDR3 runs to 15 residues. Trimming stripped 0 bases from V and 5 bases from J, with 14 bases between. The V gene's germline CDR1 is SGHRS and CDR2 YFSETQ. Written as DNA, the CDR3 is TGCGCCAGCAGCTTGGTCCGGGTGGCCGAGACTGAAGCTTTCTTT. Protein: CASSLVRVAETEAFF.

This clonotype has just a few counts. The V call is TRBV10-3, the J call TRBJ1-1, with D tentatively TRBD1 (6 bases). Per germline, CDR1 ENHRY and CDR2 SYGVKD. The CDR3 is made up of 12 amino acids. V was cut by 4 bases and J by 10 bases, with 13 bases left in between. The CDR3 nucleotides read TGTGCCATCAGTGGACAGGCACTGGCAGCTTTCTTT. Translation: CAISGQALAAFF.